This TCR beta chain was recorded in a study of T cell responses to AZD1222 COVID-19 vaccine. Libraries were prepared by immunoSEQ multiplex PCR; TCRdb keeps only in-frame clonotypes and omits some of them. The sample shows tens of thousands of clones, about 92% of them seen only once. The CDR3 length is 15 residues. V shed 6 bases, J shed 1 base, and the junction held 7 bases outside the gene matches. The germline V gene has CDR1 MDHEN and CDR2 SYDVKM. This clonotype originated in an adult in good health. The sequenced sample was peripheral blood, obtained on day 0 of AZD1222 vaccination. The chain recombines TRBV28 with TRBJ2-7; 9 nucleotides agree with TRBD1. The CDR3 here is CASSLTGGGSYEQYF. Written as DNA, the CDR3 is TGTGCCAGCAGCCTAACAGGGGGCGGTTCCTACGAGCAGTACTTC.